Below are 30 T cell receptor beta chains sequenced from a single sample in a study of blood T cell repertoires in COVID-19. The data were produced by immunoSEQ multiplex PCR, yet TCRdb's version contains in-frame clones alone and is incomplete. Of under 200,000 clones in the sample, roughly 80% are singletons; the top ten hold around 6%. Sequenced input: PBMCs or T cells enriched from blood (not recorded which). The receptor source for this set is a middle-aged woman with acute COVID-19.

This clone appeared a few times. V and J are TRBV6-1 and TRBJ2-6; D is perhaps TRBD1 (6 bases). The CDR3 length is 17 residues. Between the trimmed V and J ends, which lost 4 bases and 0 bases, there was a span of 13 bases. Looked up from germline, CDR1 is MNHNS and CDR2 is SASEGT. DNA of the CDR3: TGTGCCAGCAGTGGGACAGATACTTTCTCTGGGGCCAACGTCCTGACTTTC. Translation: CASSGTDTFSGANVLTF.

In DNA, the CDR3 is TGTGCCACCAGTGACGCAGACGGCAGGGGCCCCTATGGCTACACCTTC. Its protein product is CATSDADGRGPYGYTF. The V and J genes are TRBV24-1 and TRBJ1-2; D may be TRBD1 (6 bases). Trimming removed 4 bases from V and 4 bases from J, with 18 bases in between. The CDR3 totals 16 residues. CDR1 is KGHDR, CDR2 SFDVKD, per germline.

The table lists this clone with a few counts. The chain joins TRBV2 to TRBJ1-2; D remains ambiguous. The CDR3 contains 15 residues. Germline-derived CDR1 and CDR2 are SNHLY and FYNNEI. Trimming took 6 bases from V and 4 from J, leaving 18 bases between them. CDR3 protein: CASRLREGGGYGYTF. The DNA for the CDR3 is TGTGCCAGCAGACTACGAGAGGGAGGTGGCTATGGCTACACCTTC.

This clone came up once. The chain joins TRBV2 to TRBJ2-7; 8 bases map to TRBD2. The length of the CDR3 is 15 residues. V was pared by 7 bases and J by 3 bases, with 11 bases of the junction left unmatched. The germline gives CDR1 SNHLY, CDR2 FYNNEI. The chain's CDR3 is CASTPGGSRSYEQYV. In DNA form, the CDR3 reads TGTGCCAGCACCCCGGGAGGGTCCCGTAGCTACGAGCAGTACGTC.

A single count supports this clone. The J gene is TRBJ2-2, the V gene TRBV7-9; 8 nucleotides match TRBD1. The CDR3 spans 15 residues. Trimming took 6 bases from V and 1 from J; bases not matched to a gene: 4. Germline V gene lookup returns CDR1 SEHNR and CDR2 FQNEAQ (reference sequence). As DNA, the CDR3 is TGTGCCAGCAGGGATGGGACAGGGAACACCGGGGAGCTGTTTTTT. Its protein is CASRDGTGNTGELFF. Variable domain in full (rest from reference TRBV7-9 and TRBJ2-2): DTGVSQNPRHKITKRGQNVTFRCDPISEHNRLYWYRQTLGQGPEFLTYFQNEAQLEKSRLLSDRFSAERPKGSFSTLEIQRTEQGDSAMYLCASRDGTGNTGELFFGEGSRLTVL.

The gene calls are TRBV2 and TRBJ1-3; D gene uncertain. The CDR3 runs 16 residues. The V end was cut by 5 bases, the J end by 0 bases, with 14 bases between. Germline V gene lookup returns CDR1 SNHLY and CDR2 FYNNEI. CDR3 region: CASSQREALSGNTIYF. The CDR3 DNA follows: TGTGCCAGCAGTCAAAGGGAGGCCCTCTCTGGAAACACCATATATTTT. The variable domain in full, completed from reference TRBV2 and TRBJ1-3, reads EPEVTQTPSHQVTQMGQEVILRCVPISNHLYFYWYRQILGQKVEFLVSFYNNEISEKSEIFDDQFSVERPDGSNFTLKIRSTKLEDSAMYFCASSQREALSGNTIYFGEGSWLTVV.

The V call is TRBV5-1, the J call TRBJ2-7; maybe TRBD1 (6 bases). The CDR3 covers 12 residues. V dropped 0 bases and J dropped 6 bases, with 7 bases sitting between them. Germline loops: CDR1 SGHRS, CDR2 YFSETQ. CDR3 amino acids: CASSLEGVEQYV. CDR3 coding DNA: TGCGCCAGCAGCTTGGAGGGGGTCGAGCAGTACGTC.

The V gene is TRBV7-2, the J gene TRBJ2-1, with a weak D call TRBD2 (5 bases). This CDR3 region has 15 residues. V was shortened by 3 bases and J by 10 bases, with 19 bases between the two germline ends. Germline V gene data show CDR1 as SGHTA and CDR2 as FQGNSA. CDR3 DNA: TGTGCCAGCAGCTTGGGCTCACTAGGGTCGAGGGAGCAGTTCTTC. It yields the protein CASSLGSLGSREQFF.

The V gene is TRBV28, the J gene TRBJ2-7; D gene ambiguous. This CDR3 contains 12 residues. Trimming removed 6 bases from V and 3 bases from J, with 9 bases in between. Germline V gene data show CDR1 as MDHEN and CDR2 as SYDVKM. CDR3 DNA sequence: TGTGCCAGCAGCGAGAGGAACTACGAGCAGTACGTC. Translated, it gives CASSERNYEQYV.

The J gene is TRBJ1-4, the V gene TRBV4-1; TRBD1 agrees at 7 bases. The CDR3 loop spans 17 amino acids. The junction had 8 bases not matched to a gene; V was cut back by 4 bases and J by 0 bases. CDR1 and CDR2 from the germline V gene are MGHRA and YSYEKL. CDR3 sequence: CASSPQGSGATNEKLFF. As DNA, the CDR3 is TGCGCCAGCAGCCCACAGGGGTCTGGAGCAACTAATGAAAAACTGTTTTTT.

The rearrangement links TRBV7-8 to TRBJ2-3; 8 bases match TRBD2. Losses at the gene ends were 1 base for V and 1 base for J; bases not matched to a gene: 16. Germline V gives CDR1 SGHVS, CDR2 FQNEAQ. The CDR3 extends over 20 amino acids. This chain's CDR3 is CASSLELGREELFGTDTQYF. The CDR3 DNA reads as TGTGCCAGCAGCTTAGAGTTGGGGCGGGAGGAACTTTTTGGCACAGATACGCAGTATTTT.

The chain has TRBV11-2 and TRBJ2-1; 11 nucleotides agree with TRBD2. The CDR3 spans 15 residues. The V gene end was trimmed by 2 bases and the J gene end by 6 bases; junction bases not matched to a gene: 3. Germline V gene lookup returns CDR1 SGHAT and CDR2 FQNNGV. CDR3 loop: CASSLLTSGSNEQFF. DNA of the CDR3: TGTGCCAGCAGCTTATTAACTAGCGGGAGCAATGAGCAGTTCTTC.

In DNA form, the CDR3 reads TGTGCCAGCAGCTTAGAACCGACAAATAATTCACCCCTCCACTTT. This sequence encodes CASSLEPTNNSPLHF. V usage is TRBV11-2 and J usage is TRBJ1-6; D gene unclear. The V gene lost 0 bases and the J gene lost 5 bases, with 8 bases spanning the gap. CDR3 size: 15 residues. Germline lookup yields CDR1 SGHAT and CDR2 FQNNGV.

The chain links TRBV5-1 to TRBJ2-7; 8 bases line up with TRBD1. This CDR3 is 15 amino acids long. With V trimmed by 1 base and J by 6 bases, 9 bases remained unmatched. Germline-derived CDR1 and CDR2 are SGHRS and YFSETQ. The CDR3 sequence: CASSLSPGQVSEQYF. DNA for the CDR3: TGCGCCAGCAGCTTGTCCCCGGGACAGGTCTCCGAGCAGTACTTC.

DNA for the CDR3: TGTGCCAGCAGCTTGCGGTATAGTCAGAACACTGAAGCTTTCTTT. The encoded protein is CASSLRYSQNTEAFF. The rearrangement joins TRBV7-9 to TRBJ1-1; D unresolved. The germline V and J ends were trimmed by 3 bases and 1 base, with 12 bases remaining between them. There are 15 residues in the CDR3. Germline values: CDR1 SEHNR, CDR2 FQNEAQ (reference sequence).

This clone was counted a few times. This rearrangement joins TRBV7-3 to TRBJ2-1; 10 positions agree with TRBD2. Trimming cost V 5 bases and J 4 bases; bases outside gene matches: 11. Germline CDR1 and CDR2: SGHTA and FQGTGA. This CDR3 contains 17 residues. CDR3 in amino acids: CASSANPRTSGYNEQFF. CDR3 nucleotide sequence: TGTGCCAGCAGCGCTAACCCCCGGACTAGCGGATACAATGAGCAGTTCTTC.

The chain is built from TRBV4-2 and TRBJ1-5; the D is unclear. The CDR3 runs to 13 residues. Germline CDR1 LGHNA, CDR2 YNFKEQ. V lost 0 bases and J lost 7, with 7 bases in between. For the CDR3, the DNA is TGTGCCAGCAGCCAAGACAGTGTCCAGCCCCAGCATTTT. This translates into CASSQDSVQPQHF.

In DNA, the CDR3 is TGTGCCAGCTCACTCTCCGGGGGGGTAGGGTCCTACGAGCAGTACTTC. Translation gives CASSLSGGVGSYEQYF. V is TRBV18 and J is TRBJ2-7, with 8 bases that match TRBD2. V lost 4 bases and J lost 1; bases outside the gene matches: 9. The CDR3 contains 16 residues. The germline CDR1 and CDR2 sequences are KGHSH and LQKENI.

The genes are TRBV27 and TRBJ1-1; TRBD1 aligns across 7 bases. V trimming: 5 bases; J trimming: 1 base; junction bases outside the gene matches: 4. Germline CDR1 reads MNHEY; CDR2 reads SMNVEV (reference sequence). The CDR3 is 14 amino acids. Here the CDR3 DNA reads TGTGCCAGCAGTACACGGACAGGGAACACTGAAGCTTTCTTT. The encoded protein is CASSTRTGNTEAFF.

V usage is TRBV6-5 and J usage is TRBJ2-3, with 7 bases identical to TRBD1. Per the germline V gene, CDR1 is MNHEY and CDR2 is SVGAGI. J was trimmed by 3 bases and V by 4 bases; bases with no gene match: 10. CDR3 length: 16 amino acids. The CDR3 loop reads CASSWDSPPPTDTQYF. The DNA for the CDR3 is TGTGCCAGCAGTTGGGACAGCCCACCTCCTACAGATACGCAGTATTTT.

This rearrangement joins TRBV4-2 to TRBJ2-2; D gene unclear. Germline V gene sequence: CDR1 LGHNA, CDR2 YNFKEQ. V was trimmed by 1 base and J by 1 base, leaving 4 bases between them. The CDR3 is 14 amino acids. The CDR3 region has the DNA TGTGCCAGCAGCCAAGTCCAGAACACCGGGGAGCTGTTTTTT. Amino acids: CASSQVQNTGELFF.

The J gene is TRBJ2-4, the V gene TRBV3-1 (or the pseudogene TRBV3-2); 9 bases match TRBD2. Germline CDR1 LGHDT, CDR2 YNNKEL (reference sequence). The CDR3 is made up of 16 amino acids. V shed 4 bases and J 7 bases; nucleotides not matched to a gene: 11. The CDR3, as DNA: TGTGCCAGCAGCCTGCGGGAGGGGGCGCGGGGGAACATTCAGTACTTC. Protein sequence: CASSLREGARGNIQYF.

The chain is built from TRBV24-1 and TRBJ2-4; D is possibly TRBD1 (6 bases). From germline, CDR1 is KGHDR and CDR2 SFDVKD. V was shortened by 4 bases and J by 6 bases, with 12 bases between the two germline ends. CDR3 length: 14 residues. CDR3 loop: CATSDPGQPNIQYF. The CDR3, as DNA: TGTGCCACCAGTGACCCAGGACAGCCAAACATTCAGTACTTC.

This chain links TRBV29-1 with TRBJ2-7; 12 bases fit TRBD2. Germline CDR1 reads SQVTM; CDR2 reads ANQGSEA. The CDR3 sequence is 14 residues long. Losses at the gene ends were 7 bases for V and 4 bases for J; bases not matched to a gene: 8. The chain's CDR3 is CSALAGGSRYEQYF. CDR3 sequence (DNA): TGCAGCGCCCTAGCGGGAGGGTCCCGATACGAGCAGTACTTC.

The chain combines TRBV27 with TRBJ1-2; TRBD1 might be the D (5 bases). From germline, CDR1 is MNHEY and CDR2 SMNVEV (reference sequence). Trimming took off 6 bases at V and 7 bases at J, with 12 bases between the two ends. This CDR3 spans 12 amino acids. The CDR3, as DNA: TGTGCCAGCAGGGGGGGAGAGGCTGGCTACACCTTC. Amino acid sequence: CASRGGEAGYTF.

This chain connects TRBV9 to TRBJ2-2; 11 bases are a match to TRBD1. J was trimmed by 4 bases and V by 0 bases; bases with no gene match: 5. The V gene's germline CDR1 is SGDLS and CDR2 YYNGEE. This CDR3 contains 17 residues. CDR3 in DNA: TGTGCCAGCAGCGTAGACGGACAGGGGGCGGTCACCGGGGAGCTGTTTTTT. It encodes CASSVDGQGAVTGELFF.

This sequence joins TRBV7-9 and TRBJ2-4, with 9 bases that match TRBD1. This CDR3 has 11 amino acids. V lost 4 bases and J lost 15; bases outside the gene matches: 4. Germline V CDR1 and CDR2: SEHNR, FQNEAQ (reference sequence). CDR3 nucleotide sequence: TGTGCCAGCAGCTCGGGGACAGGGCGGTACTTC. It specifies CASSSGTGRYF.

The DNA for the CDR3 is TGCGCCAGCAGTGCCTTCCTAGCGGGAGCGTTCTACAATGAGCAGTTCTTC. Translated: CASSAFLAGAFYNEQFF. The rearrangement links TRBV10-1 to TRBJ2-1, with TRBD2 identical over 10 bases. This CDR3 has 17 residues. Germline CDR1 and CDR2: WNHNN and SYGVQD (reference sequence). V shed 4 bases and J 3 bases; nucleotides not matched to a gene: 9.

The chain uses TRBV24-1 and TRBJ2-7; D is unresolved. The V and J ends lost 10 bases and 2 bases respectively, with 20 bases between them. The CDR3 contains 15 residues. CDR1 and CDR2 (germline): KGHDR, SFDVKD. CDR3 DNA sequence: TGTGCCACTACACCCGACTTCCCTCGGGCCTACGAGCAGTACGTC. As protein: CATTPDFPRAYEQYV.

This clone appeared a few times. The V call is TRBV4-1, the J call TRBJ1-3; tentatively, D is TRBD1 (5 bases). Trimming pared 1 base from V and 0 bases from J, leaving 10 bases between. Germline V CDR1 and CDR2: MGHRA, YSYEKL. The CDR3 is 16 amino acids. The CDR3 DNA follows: TGCGCCAGCAGCCAAGGGGGCAGCTCCTCTGGAAACACCATATATTTT. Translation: CASSQGGSSSGNTIYF.